Given below is one T cell receptor (beta chain) in context. The CDR3 consists of 16 residues. With V trimmed by 6 bases and J by 5 bases, 15 bases remained unmatched. CDR1 and CDR2 from the germline V gene are SEHNR and FQNEAQ (reference sequence). The validation cohort, a group of around 130 subjects, included the donors and was separate from the approximately 650-subject first cohort. This record comes from a study of cytomegalovirus exposure and HLA in healthy donors. Profiled with immunoSEQ multiplex PCR; TCRdb holds only in-frame clones, not every one. The sample yields about 160,000 clones, roughly 96% seen once.

The sample was PBMCs. The chain combines TRBV7-9 with TRBJ1-1; TRBD1 agrees at 7 bases. The clonotype was recovered from a woman aged 18-35 years in good health and CMV-seronegative. For the CDR3, the DNA is TGTGCCAGCAGTTTACTACCTTATTTGACAGGGACTGAAGCTTTCTTT. It yields the protein CASSLLPYLTGTEAFF.